The 8 T cell receptor beta chains in this list originate from one sample, sequenced in a study of blood T cell repertoires in COVID-19. The method was immunoSEQ multiplex PCR; TCRdb's version includes in-frame clones alone and lacks a portion of them. The repertoire has around 90,000 clones, around 85% of them found once; the top ten carry 12%. The sequencing input was peripheral blood. These receptors were taken from a woman aged 70-85 years with active or convalescent COVID-19.

J is TRBJ1-5 and V is TRBV2, with TRBD1 identical over 7 bases. Germline CDR1 and CDR2: SNHLY and FYNNEI. After removal of 8 bases from V and 0 bases from J, the junction contained 4 bases not matched to a gene. This CDR3 has 14 residues. The CDR3 nucleotides read TGTGCCAGCTTAGGGACAGATAGCAATCAGCCCCAGCATTTT. Translating gives CASLGTDSNQPQHF.

V usage is TRBV6-1 and J usage is TRBJ1-5, with 8 bases matching TRBD1. V trimming: 1 base; J trimming: 3 bases; junction bases outside the gene matches: 8. CDR1 is MNHNS and CDR2 is SASEGT in the germline V gene. CDR3 size: 17 residues. Here the CDR3 reads CASSEGTGRVVNQPQHF. The CDR3 DNA is TGTGCCAGCAGTGAAGGGACAGGGAGGGTGGTCAATCAGCCCCAGCATTTT.

The chain combines TRBV7-6 with TRBJ2-1; 7 bases match TRBD2. CDR3 length: 14 residues. With V trimmed by 1 base and J by 3 bases, 0 bases remained unmatched. Germline assignment: CDR1 SGHVS and CDR2 FNYEAQ. This CDR3 is CASSLGTSYNEQFF. Here the CDR3 DNA reads TGTGCCAGCAGCTTAGGGACTAGCTACAATGAGCAGTTCTTC.

J is TRBJ1-1 and V is TRBV4-1; 12 nucleotides match TRBD1. Germline loops: CDR1 MGHRA, CDR2 YSYEKL. The length of the CDR3 is 17 residues. Germline trimming cut 3 bases from V and 3 bases from J; bases unmatched to any gene: 8. DNA of the CDR3: TGCGCCAGCAGCCAGTCACCGGGACAGGGGGCTTACACTGAAGCTTTCTTT. The encoded protein is CASSQSPGQGAYTEAFF.

The chain uses TRBV14 and TRBJ1-1; 7 bases fit TRBD1. V lost 2 bases and J lost 4; bases outside the gene matches: 10. This CDR3 spans 16 amino acids. Germline V gene data show CDR1 as SGHDN and CDR2 as FVKESK. CDR3 DNA sequence: TGTGCCAGCAGCCAATACTTATTGTCAGGGGGCACTGAAGCTTTCTTT. Encoded protein: CASSQYLLSGGTEAFF.

The V and J genes are TRBV11-3 and TRBJ2-3, with D hard to call. CDR3 length: 13 amino acids. Trimming left V 2 bases short and J 10 bases short, with 13 bases between. The germline V gene encodes CDR1 SGHNT and CDR2 YENEEA. DNA for the CDR3: TGTGCCAGCAGCTTATATCCCCTTGACTCGCAGTATTTT. Translating it yields CASSLYPLDSQYF.

This clone was seen once. This rearrangement joins TRBV12-3 or TRBV12-4 to TRBJ1-2, with 7 bases matching TRBD1. Germline trimming cut 5 bases from V and 5 bases from J; bases unmatched to any gene: 5. The CDR3 has 13 residues. The CDR3 DNA follows: TGTGCCAGCAGTAAACAGGGGTGGTATGGCTACACCTTC. As protein: CASSKQGWYGYTF.

The chain carries TRBV28 and TRBJ1-3, with unresolved D. V gave up 2 bases and J gave up 5 bases, with 16 bases separating them. Germline values: CDR1 MDHEN, CDR2 SYDVKM. CDR3 length: 16 residues. The CDR3 DNA reads as TGTGCCAGCAGTTTACAGGAGATAGGGAGACGAAACACCATATATTTT. Translating gives CASSLQEIGRRNTIYF.